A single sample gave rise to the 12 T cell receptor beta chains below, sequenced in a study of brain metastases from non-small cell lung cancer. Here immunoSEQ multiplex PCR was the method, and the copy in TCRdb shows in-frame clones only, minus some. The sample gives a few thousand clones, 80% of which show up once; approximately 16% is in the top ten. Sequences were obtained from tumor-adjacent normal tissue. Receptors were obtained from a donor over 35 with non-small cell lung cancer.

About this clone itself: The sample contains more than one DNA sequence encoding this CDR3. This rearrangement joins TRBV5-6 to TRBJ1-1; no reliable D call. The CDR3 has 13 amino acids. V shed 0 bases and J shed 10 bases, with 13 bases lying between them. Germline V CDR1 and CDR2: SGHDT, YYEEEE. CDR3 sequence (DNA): TGTGCCAGCAGCTTGGTGGCGGGAGAAGTAGCTTTCTTT. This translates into CASSLVAGEVAFF.

CDR3 in amino acids: CASSLEARTDTQYF. The CDR3 region has the DNA TGCGCCAGCAGCTTGGAAGCTCGCACAGATACGCAGTATTTT. The V call is TRBV5-1, the J call TRBJ2-3; D not certain. The CDR3 covers 14 residues. V dropped 0 bases and J dropped 1 base, with 6 bases sitting between them. The germline V gene has CDR1 SGHRS and CDR2 YFSETQ.

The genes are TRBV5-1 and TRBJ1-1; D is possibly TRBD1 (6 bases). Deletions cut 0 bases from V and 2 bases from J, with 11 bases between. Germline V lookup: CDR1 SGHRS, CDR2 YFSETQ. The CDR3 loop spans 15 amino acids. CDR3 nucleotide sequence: TGCGCCAGCAGCTTGGCGGGGGCCAGAAACACTGAAGCTTTCTTT. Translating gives CASSLAGARNTEAFF.

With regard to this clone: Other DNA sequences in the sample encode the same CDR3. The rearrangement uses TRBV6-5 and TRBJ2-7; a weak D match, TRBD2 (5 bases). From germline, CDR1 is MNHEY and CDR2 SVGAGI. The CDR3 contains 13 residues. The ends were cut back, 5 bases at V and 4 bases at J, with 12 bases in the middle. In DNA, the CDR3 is TGTGCCAGCAGTCGGGATAGGGAATACGAGCAGTACTTC. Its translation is CASSRDREYEQYF.

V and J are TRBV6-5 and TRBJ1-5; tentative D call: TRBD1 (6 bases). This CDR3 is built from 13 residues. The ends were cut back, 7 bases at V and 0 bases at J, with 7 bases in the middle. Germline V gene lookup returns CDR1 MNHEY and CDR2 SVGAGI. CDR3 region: CASKDSSNQPQHF. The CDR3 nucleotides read TGTGCCAGCAAGGACAGTAGCAATCAGCCCCAGCATTTT.

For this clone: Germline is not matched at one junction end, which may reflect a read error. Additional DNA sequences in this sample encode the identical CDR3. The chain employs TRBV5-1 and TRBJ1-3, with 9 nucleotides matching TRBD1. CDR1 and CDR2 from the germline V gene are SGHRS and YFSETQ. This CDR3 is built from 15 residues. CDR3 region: CASSLGDRVGNTIYF. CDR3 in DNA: TGCGCTAGCAGCTTGGGGGACAGGGTTGGAAACACCATATATTTT. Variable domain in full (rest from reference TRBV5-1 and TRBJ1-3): KAGVTQTPRYLIKTRGQQVTLSCSPISGHRSVSWYQQTPGQGLQFLFEYFSETQRNKGNFPGRFSGRQFSNSRSEMNVSTLELGDSALYLCASSLGDRVGNTIYFGEGSWLTVV.

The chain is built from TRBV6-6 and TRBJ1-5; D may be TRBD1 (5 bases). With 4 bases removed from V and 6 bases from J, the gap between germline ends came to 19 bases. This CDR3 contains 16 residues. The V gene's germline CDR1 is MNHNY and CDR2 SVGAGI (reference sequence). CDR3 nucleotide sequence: TGTGCCAGCAGTTCTGGGGGGGAGACGCGGGCTCAGCCCCAGCATTTT. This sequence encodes CASSSGGETRAQPQHF.

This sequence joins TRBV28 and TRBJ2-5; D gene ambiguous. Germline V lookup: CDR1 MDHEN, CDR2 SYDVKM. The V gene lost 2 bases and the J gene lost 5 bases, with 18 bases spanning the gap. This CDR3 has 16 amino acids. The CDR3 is CASSLGNPSGGETQYF. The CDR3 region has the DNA TGTGCCAGCAGTTTAGGAAATCCATCCGGTGGCGAGACCCAGTACTTC.

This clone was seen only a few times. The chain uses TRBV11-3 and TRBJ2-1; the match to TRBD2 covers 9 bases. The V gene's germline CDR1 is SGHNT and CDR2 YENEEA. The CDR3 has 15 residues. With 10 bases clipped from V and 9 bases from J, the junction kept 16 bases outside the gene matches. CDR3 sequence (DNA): TGTGCCACCTCGAGTCGGGCGGGAGGGCCTAGTGAGCAGTTCTTC. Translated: CATSSRAGGPSEQFF.

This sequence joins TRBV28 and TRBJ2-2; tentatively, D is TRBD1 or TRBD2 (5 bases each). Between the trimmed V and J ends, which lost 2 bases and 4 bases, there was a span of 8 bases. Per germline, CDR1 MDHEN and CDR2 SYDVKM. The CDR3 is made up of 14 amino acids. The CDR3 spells CASSLHGATGELFF. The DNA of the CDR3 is TGTGCCAGCAGTTTACACGGGGCCACCGGGGAGCTGTTTTTT.

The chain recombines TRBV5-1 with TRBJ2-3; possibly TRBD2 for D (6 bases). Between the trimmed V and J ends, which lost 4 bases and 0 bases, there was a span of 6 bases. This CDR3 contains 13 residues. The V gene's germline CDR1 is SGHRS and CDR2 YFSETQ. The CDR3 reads CASSGGSTDTQYF. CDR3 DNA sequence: TGCGCCAGCAGCGGGGGGAGCACAGATACGCAGTATTTT.

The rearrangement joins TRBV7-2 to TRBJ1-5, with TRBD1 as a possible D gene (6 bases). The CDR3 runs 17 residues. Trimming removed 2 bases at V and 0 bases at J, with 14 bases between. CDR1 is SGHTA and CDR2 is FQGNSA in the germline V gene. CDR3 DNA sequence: TGTGCCAGCAGCTTAAACCACAGGGTTTATAGCAATCAGCCCCAGCATTTT. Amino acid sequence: CASSLNHRVYSNQPQHF.